This T cell receptor beta chain was documented in a study of CD8 T cells in ankylosing spondylitis. Broader study findings: Reportedly, disease-linked clones are significantly enriched in ankylosing spondylitis patients' matched synovial fluid. Peripheral blood samples showed relatively rare disease-linked clones, and these clones were CD8+. Earlier reports found some motif variants in synovial fluid and blood in reactive arthritis. Characteristic, it appeared, of ankylosing spondylitis blood was a TCR beta motif of fewer than 10 highly homologous variants.

This clonotype was observed a single time. Its antigen is as yet unknown. The TCR beta libraries were generated through quantitative 5'-RACE incorporating molecular barcodes. In TCRdb, the 5' RACE reads were re-called with MiXCR into one record per CDR3 protein. The table records 390,000 or so distinct CDR3 sequences, approximately 20% of them present only once. From germline, CDR1 is DFQATT and CDR2 SNEGSKA (reference sequence). The CDR3 totals 12 residues. The sample comprised blood, either unsorted or a sorted T cell fraction (not recorded which). This TCR was sampled from a male donor with ankylosing spondylitis. V and J are TRBV20-1 and TRBJ2-7, with 9 nucleotides matching TRBD2. The CDR3 region is CSGTSSTYEQYF. DNA for the CDR3: TGCAGCGGGACTAGCAGCACCTACGAGCAGTACTTC.